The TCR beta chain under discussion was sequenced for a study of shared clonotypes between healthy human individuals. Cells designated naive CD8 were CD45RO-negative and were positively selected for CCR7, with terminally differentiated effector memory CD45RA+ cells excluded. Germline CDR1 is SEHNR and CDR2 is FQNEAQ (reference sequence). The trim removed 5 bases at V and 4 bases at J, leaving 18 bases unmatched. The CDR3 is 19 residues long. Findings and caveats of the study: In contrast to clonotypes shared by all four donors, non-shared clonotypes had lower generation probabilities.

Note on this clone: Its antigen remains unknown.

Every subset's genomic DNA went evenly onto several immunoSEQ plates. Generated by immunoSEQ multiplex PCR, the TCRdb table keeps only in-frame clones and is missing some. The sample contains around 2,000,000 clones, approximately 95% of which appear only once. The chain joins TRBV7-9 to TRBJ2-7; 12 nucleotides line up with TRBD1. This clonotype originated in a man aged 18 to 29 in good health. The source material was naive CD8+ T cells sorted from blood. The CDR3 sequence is CASSRSGTGGPSPLYEQYF. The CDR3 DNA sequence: TGTGCCAGCAGCCGTTCCGGGACAGGGGGCCCGAGTCCCCTTTACGAGCAGTACTTC.